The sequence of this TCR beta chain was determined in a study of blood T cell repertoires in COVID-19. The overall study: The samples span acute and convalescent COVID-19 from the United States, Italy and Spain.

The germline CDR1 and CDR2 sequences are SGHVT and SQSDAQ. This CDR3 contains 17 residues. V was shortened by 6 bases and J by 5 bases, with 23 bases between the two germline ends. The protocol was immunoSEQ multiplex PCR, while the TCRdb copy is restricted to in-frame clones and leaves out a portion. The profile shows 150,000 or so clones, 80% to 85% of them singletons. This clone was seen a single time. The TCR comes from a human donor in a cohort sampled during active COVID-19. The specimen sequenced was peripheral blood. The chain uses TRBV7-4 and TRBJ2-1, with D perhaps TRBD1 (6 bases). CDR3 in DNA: TGTGCCAGCAGTTTCGCTTACCGGGACATACCGAACAATGAGCAGTTCTTC. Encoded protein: CASSFAYRDIPNNEQFF.